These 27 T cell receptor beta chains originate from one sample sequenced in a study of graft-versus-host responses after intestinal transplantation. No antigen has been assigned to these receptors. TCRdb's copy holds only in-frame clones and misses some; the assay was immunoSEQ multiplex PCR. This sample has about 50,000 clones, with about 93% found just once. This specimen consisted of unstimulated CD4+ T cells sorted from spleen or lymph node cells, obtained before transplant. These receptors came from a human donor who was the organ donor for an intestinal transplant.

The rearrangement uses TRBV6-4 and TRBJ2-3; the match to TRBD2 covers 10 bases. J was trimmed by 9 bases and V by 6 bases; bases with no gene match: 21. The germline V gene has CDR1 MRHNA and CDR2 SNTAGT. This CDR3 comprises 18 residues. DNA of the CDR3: TGTGCCAGCAGCGCCTTCCCCGCTAGCGGGAGCCTCGGGGGGACGCAGTATTTT. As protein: CASSAFPASGSLGGTQYF.

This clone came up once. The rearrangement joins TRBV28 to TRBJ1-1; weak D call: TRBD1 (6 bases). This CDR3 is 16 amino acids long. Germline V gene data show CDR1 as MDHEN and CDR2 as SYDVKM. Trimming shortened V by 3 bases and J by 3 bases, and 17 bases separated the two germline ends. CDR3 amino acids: CASSFSGGGGDTEAFF. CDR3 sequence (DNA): TGTGCCAGCAGTTTCTCAGGCGGAGGGGGGGACACTGAAGCTTTCTTT.

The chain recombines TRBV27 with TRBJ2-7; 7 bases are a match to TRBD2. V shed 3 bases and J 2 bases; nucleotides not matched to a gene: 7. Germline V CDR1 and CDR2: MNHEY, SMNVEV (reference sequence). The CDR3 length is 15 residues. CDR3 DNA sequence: TGTGCCAGCAGTTTTCGGGACTACCGTACCTACGAGCAGTACTTC. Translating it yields CASSFRDYRTYEQYF.

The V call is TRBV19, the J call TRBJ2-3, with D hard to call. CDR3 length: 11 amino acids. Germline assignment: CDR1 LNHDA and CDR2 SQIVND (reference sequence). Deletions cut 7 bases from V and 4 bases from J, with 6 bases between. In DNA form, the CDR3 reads TGTGCCAGTAAGTTGGCAGATACGCAGTATTTT. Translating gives CASKLADTQYF.

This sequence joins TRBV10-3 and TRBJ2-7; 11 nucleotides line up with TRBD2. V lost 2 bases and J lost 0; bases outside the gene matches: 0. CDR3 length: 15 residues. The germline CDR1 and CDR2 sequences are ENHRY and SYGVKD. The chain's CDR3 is CAISETSGSSYEQYF. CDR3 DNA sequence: TGTGCCATCAGTGAGACTAGCGGGAGCTCCTACGAGCAGTACTTC.

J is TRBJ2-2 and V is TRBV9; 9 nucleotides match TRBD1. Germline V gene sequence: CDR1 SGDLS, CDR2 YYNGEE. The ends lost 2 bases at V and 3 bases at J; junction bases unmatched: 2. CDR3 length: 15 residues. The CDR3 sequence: CASSVRDRDTGELFF. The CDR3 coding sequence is TGTGCCAGCAGCGTCCGGGACAGGGACACCGGGGAGCTGTTTTTT.

CDR3 amino acids: CASSPGRLMNTEAFF. The CDR3 DNA is TGTGCCAGCAGCCCGGGACGGTTAATGAACACTGAAGCTTTCTTT. This sequence joins TRBV4-2 and TRBJ1-1; tentative D call: TRBD1 (5 bases). Germline assignment: CDR1 LGHNA and CDR2 YNFKEQ. Trimming took off 4 bases at V and 0 bases at J, with 12 bases between the two ends. The CDR3 extends over 15 amino acids.

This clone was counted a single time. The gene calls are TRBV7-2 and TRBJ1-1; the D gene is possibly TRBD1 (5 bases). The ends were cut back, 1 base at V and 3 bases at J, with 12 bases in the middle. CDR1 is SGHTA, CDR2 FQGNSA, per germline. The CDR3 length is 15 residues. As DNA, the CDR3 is TGTGCCAGCAGCTTAGGGGGGGGAGGGTACACTGAAGCTTTCTTT. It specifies CASSLGGGGYTEAFF.

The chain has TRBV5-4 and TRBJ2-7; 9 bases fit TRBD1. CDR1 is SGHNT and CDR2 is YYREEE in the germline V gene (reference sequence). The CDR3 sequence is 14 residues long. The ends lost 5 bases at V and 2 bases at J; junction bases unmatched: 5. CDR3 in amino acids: CASSLQGAAYEQYF. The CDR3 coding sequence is TGTGCCAGCAGTTTACAGGGGGCAGCCTACGAGCAGTACTTC.

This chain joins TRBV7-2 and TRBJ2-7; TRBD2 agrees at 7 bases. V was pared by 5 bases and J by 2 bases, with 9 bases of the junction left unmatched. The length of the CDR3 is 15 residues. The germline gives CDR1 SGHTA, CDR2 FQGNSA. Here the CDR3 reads CASSQVRGFTYEQYF. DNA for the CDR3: TGTGCCAGCAGCCAGGTGCGGGGGTTTACCTACGAGCAGTACTTC. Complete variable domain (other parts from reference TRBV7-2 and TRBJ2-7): GAGVSQSPSNKVTEKGKDVELRCDPISGHTALYWYRQSLGQGLEFLIYFQGNSAPDKSGLPSDRFSAERTGGSVSTLTIQRTQQEDSAVYLCASSQVRGFTYEQYFGPGTRLTVT.

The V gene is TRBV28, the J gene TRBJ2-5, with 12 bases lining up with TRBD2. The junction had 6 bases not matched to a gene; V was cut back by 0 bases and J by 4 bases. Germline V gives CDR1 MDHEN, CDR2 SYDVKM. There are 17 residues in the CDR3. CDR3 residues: CASSLWTSGSRGETQYF. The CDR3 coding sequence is TGTGCCAGCAGTTTATGGACTAGCGGGAGTCGCGGAGAGACCCAGTACTTC.

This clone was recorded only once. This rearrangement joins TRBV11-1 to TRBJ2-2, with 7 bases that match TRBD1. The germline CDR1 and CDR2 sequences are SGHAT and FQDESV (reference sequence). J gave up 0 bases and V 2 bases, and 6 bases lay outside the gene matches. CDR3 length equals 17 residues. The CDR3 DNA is TGTGCCAGCAGCTTAACTGGGCAGGGGGCGAACACCGGGGAGCTGTTTTTT. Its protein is CASSLTGQGANTGELFF.

The CDR3 reads CASRLAGAKNIQYF. The CDR3 bases are TGCGCCAGCAGACTAGCGGGAGCCAAAAACATTCAGTACTTC. The V gene is TRBV10-2, the J gene TRBJ2-4, with 9 bases fitting TRBD2. This CDR3 is built from 14 residues. Germline loops: CDR1 WSHSY, CDR2 SAAADI. V was clipped by 6 bases and J by 0 bases; unmatched bases: 0.

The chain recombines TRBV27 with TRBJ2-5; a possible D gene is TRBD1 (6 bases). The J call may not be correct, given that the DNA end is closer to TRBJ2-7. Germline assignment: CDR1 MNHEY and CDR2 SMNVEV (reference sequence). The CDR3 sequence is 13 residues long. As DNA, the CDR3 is TGTGCCAGCAGTTTAGGACAGACTTACGAGCAGTACTTC. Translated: CASSLGQTYEQYF.

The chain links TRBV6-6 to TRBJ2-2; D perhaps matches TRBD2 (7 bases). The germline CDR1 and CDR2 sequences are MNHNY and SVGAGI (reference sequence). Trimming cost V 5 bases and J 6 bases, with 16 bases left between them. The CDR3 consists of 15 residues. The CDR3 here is CASSVGGRSPGELFF. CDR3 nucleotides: TGTGCCAGCAGTGTGGGGGGGCGTAGCCCCGGGGAGCTGTTTTTT.

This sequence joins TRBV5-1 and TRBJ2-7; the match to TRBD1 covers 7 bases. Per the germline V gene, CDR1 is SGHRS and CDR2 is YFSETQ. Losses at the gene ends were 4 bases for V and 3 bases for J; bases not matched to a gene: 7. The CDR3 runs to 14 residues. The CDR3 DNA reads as TGCGCCAGCAGCACTCTGGACAGGAGCTACGAGCAGTACTTC. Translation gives CASSTLDRSYEQYF.

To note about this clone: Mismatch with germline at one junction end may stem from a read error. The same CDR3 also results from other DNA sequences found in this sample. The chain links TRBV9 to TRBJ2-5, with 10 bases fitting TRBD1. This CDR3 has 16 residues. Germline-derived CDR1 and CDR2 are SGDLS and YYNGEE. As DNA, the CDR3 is TGTGCCAGCAGTGTAGGGACAGGGGAGGGTTTAGAGACCCAGTACTTC. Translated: CASSVGTGEGLETQYF.

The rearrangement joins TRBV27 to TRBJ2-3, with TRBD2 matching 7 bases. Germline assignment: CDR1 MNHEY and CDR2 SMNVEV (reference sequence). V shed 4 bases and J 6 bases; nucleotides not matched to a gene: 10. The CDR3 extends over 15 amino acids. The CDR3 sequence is CASSSRTSSADTQYF. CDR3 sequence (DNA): TGTGCCAGCAGTTCAAGGACTAGTTCGGCGGATACGCAGTATTTT.

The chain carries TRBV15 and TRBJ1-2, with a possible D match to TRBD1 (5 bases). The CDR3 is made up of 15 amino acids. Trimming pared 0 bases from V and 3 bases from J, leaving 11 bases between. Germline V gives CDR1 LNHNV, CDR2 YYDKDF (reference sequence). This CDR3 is CATSRDRGYYYGYTF. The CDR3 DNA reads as TGTGCCACCAGCAGAGATCGGGGGTACTACTATGGCTACACCTTC. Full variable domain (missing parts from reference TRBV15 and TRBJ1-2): DAMVIQNPRYQVTQFGKPVTLSCSQTLNHNVMYWYQQKSSQAPKLLFHYYDKDFNNEADTPDNFQSRRPNTSFCFLDIRSPGLGDTAMYLCATSRDRGYYYGYTFGSGTRLTVV.

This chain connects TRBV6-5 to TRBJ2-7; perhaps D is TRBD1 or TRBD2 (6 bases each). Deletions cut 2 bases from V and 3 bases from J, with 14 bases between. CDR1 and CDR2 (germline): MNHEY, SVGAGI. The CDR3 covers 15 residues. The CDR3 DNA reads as TGTGCCAGCAGTTACGGGGGGCGGTCGTACTACGAGCAGTACTTC. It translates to CASSYGGRSYYEQYF.

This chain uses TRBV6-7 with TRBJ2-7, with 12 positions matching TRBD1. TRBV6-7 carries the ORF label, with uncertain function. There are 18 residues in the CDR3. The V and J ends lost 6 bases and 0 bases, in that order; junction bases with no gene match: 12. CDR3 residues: CASSRPGQGALTSYEQYF. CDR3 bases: TGTGCCAGCAGCCGCCCGGGACAGGGGGCGCTGACCTCCTACGAGCAGTACTTC.

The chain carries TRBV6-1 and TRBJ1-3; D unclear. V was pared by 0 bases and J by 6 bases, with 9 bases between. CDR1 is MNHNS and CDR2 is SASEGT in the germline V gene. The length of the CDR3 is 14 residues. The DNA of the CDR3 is TGTGCCAGCAGTGAAGCTCGACTGATAAACACCATATATTTT. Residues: CASSEARLINTIYF.

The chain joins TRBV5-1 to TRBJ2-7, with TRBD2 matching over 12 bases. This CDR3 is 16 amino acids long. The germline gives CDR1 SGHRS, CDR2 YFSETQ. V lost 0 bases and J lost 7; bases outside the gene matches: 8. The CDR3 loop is CASSLGRTSGTGEQYF. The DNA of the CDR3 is TGCGCCAGCAGCTTGGGACGGACTAGCGGGACGGGAGAGCAGTACTTC.

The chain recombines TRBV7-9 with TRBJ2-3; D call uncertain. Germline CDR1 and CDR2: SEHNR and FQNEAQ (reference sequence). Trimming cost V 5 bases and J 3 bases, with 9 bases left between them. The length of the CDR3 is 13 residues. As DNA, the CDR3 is TGTGCCAGCAGCCCCGGCAGGACAGATACGCAGTATTTT. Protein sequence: CASSPGRTDTQYF.

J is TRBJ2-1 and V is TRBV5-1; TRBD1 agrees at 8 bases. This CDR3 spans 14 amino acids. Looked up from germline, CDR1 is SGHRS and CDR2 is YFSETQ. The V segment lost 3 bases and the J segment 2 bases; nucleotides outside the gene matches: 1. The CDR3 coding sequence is TGCGCCAGCAGCTCCAGGGGGCCCTACAATGAGCAGTTCTTC. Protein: CASSSRGPYNEQFF.

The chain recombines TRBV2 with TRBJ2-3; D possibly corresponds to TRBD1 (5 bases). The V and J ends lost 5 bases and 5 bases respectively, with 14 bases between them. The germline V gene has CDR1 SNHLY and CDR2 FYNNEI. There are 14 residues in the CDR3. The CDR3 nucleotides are TGTGCCAGCAGTAGTGTCTGGGGCCAAGATACGCAGTATTTT. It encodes CASSSVWGQDTQYF.

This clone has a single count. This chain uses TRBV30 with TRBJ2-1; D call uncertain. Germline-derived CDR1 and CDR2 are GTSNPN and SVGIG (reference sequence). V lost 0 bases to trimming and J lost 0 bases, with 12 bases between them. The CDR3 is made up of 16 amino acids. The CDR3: CAWSVRRASSYNEQFF. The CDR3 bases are TGTGCCTGGAGTGTGAGGAGAGCCAGCTCCTACAATGAGCAGTTCTTC.